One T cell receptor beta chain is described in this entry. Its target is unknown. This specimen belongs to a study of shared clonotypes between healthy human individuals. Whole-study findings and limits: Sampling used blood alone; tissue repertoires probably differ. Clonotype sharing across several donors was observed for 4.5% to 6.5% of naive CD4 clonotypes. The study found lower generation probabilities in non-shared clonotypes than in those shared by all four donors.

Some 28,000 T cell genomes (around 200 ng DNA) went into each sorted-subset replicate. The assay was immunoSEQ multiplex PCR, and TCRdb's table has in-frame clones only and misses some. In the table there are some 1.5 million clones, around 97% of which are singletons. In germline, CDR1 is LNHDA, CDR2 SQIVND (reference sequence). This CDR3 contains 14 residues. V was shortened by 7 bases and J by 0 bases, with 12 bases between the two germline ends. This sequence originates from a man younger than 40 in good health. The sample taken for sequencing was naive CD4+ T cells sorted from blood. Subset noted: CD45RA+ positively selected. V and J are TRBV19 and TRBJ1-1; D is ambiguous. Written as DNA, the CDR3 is TGTGCCAGTATGGCGGTTTTCATGAACACTGAAGCTTTCTTT. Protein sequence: CASMAVFMNTEAFF.